This TCR beta chain was observed in a study of blood T cell repertoires in COVID-19. Study background: From T cells, B-cell-depleted T cells, or PBMCs came the material, which was cDNA or gDNA.

Germline trimming cut 7 bases from V and 4 bases from J; bases unmatched to any gene: 9. Germline lookup yields CDR1 LNHDA and CDR2 SQIVND (reference sequence). CDR3 size: 15 residues. This table comes from immunoSEQ multiplex PCR, and its TCRdb copy is limited to in-frame clones, with some not included. The top ten clones hold under 4.5% of a sample with about 130,000 clones, 90% of them seen once. J is TRBJ2-3 and V is TRBV19, with 9 bases lining up with TRBD2. Sequencing used peripheral blood. The TCR sequence derives from a man aged 45-65 years with active COVID-19. CDR3 nucleotides: TGTGCCAGTAAACGCGGGGGGGCTTCACCAGATACGCAGTATTTT. This gives the protein CASKRGGASPDTQYF.